This T cell receptor (beta chain) derives from a study of shared clonotypes between healthy human individuals. The germline CDR1 and CDR2 sequences are SGDLS and YYNGEE. Trimming removed 3 bases from V and 5 bases from J, with 8 bases in between. This CDR3 region has 13 residues. Profiling relied on immunoSEQ multiplex PCR, and the TCRdb table lists in-frame clones only, not all of them. The data show approximately 2.4 million clones, nearly 97% seen once. Memory CD4+ cells were the fraction left after CD45RA+ naive selection. The specimen sequenced was naive CD4+ T cells sorted from blood. Indicated subset: CD45RA+ positively selected. V is TRBV9 and J is TRBJ1-4; D unresolved. This clonotype was sampled from a man younger than 35 in good health. The CDR3, as DNA: TGTGCCAGCAGCGGAGTGGGGAATGAAAAACTGTTTTTT. Its translation: CASSGVGNEKLFF.